This entry is about one T cell receptor beta chain. The antigen is unknown. A modified ARM-PCR protocol with three rounds of nested PCR amplified TCRbeta. TCRdb reprocessed the multiplex PCR reads via MiXCR and lists one record per CDR3 protein. The sample shows about 110,000 distinct CDR3 sequences, approximately 84% of them seen only once. The length of the CDR3 is 15 residues. This sample was included in a study of tumor and adjacent non-tumor tissue in lung cancer. Across the whole study: Histology: eleven to twelve adenocarcinoma, 2 squamous cell carcinoma, 1 small cell lung cancer. Patients were aged roughly 31 to 76, ten or so men and about five women, stage I to III.

The study, taken as a whole, reports: TCR diversity was significantly greater in tumor than normal lung tissue.

The template was RNA from unsorted bulk tissue. J is TRBJ2-5 and V is TRBV12-3 or TRBV12-4, with TRBD2 matching over 10 bases. The sample consisted of lung tumor tissue. The receptor was isolated from a man between 65 and 85 years old with non-small cell lung cancer. CDR3 in amino acids: CLSSGLAGVVETQYF. CDR3 DNA sequence: TGTCTCAGTAGCGGGCTAGCGGGAGTGGTGGAGACCCAGTACTTC.